This is a list of T cell receptor beta chains from one sample in a study of T cell responses to AZD1222 COVID-19 vaccine. Here immunoSEQ multiplex PCR was the method, and the copy in TCRdb shows in-frame clones only, minus some. The sample consists of about 55,000 clones, about four fifths of them appearing once. Specimen: peripheral blood, collected on day 0 of AZD1222 vaccination. The receptors derive from an adult in good health. The CDR3 runs from the conserved cysteine through the conserved F or W. Fields, in order: CDR3 protein, CDR3 DNA, V gene, clone size, D gene, J gene. A D gene is named only where the DNA matches it firmly. Size is stated for part of the rows, as once, few or many counts, or as a class when the clone is expanded.

CDR3 protein: CAWERSLAGDNEQFF
CDR3 DNA: TGTGCCTGGGAGCGGTCCCTAGCGGGCGACAATGAGCAGTTCTTC
V gene: TRBV30
clone size: NA
D gene: TRBD2
J gene: TRBJ2-1

CDR3 protein: CASSFDGGNSPLHF
CDR3 DNA: TGCGCCAGCAGCTTTGACGGGGGGAATTCACCCCTCCACTTT
V gene: TRBV5-1
clone size: few
D gene: NA
J gene: TRBJ1-6

CDR3 protein: CASGWGGNTEAFF
CDR3 DNA: TGTGCTAGTGGCTGGGGGGGGAACACTGAAGCTTTCTTT
V gene: TRBV12-5
clone size: NA
D gene: NA
J gene: TRBJ1-1

CDR3 protein: CASKFAEGTTYGYTF
CDR3 DNA: TGTGCCAGCAAGTTCGCGGAGGGGACAACCTATGGCTACACCTTC
V gene: TRBV27
clone size: NA
D gene: NA
J gene: TRBJ1-2

CDR3 protein: CASSQDRVGTKNSPLHF
CDR3 DNA: TGCGCCAGCAGCCAAGATAGGGTTGGGACGAAAAATTCACCCCTCCACTTT
V gene: TRBV4-1
clone size: NA
D gene: NA
J gene: TRBJ1-6

CDR3 protein: CASSLEVGLQYF
CDR3 DNA: TGTGCCAGCAGCTTAGAAGTCGGGCTGCAGTACTTC
V gene: TRBV7-9
clone size: NA
D gene: NA
J gene: TRBJ2-7

CDR3 protein: CASIRQPGANVLTF
CDR3 DNA: TGTGCCAGCATAAGACAGCCTGGGGCCAACGTCCTGACTTTC
V gene: TRBV7-2
clone size: once
D gene: NA
J gene: TRBJ2-6

CDR3 protein: CASSLLGQPNEKLFF
CDR3 DNA: TGCGCCAGCAGCTTGCTGGGACAGCCGAATGAAAAACTGTTTTTT
V gene: TRBV5-1
clone size: NA
D gene: TRBD1
J gene: TRBJ1-4

CDR3 protein: CAWRRDSYTIYF
CDR3 DNA: TGTGCCTGGAGGCGGGACAGCTACACCATATATTTT
V gene: TRBV30
clone size: NA
D gene: TRBD1
J gene: TRBJ1-3

CDR3 protein: CASSLSLYEQYF
CDR3 DNA: TGTGCCAGCAGCCTTTCATTGTACGAGCAGTACTTC
V gene: TRBV3-1/TRBV3-2
clone size: NA
D gene: NA
J gene: TRBJ2-7

CDR3 protein: CASSEGILRSNQPQHF
CDR3 DNA: TGTGCCAGCAGCGAGGGGATTCTAAGAAGCAATCAGCCCCAGCATTTT
V gene: TRBV9
clone size: NA
D gene: NA
J gene: TRBJ1-5

CDR3 protein: CASSVGLAGDSEQFF
CDR3 DNA: TGTGCCAGCAGCGTTGGATTAGCGGGAGATAGTGAGCAGTTCTTC
V gene: TRBV9
clone size: NA
D gene: TRBD2
J gene: TRBJ2-1

CDR3 protein: CASRPRAGGPLWEQYF
CDR3 DNA: TGTGCCAGCAGGCCAAGGGCGGGAGGCCCCCTATGGGAGCAGTACTTC
V gene: TRBV5-4
clone size: NA
D gene: TRBD2
J gene: TRBJ2-7

CDR3 protein: CASSQELASGYNEQFF
CDR3 DNA: TGTGCCAGCAGCCAAGAACTAGCGTCGGGGTACAATGAGCAGTTCTTC
V gene: TRBV4-2
clone size: once
D gene: TRBD2
J gene: TRBJ2-1

CDR3 protein: CASSASSGSSGNTIYF
CDR3 DNA: TGTGCCAGCAGCGCCTCTTCCGGGAGCTCTGGAAACACCATATATTTT
V gene: TRBV9
clone size: NA
D gene: NA
J gene: TRBJ1-3

CDR3 protein: CASSLGGTVEQFF
CDR3 DNA: TGTGCCAGCAGCTTAGGGGGGACAGTTGAGCAGTTCTTC
V gene: TRBV7-8
clone size: NA
D gene: TRBD1
J gene: TRBJ2-1

CDR3 protein: CASRRLAGMYEQYF
CDR3 DNA: TGTGCCAGCAGACGACTAGCGGGAATGTACGAGCAGTACTTC
V gene: TRBV27
clone size: once
D gene: TRBD2
J gene: TRBJ2-7

CDR3 protein: CASSYVTATYEQYF
CDR3 DNA: TGTGCCAGCAGCTACGTGACAGCCACCTACGAGCAGTACTTC
V gene: TRBV7-9
clone size: NA
D gene: NA
J gene: TRBJ2-7

CDR3 protein: CASSLTKAGASSETQYF
CDR3 DNA: TGTGCCAGCAGTTTAACTAAAGCGGGAGCGTCTAGTGAGACCCAGTACTTC
V gene: TRBV27
clone size: NA
D gene: TRBD2
J gene: TRBJ2-5

CDR3 protein: CASLGRRTTEAFF
CDR3 DNA: TGTGCCAGCCTGGGCCGTAGAACGACTGAAGCTTTCTTT
V gene: TRBV21-1
clone size: NA
D gene: NA
J gene: TRBJ1-1

CDR3 protein: CASSQAHDSSDTQYF
CDR3 DNA: TGTGCCAGCAGCCAAGCGCACGACAGTTCGGATACGCAGTATTTT
V gene: TRBV7-6
clone size: NA
D gene: NA
J gene: TRBJ2-3

CDR3 protein: CASLYQWGTGQPQHF
CDR3 DNA: TGTGCCAGCTTATATCAATGGGGGACGGGTCAGCCCCAGCATTTT
V gene: TRBV19
clone size: NA
D gene: NA
J gene: TRBJ1-5

CDR3 protein: CASRRYSNQPQHF
CDR3 DNA: TGTGCCAGCAGAAGATATAGCAATCAGCCCCAGCATTTT
V gene: TRBV28
clone size: NA
D gene: NA
J gene: TRBJ1-5

CDR3 protein: CASSWGLVGSGEQFF
CDR3 DNA: TGTGCCAGCAGTTGGGGACTAGTCGGGAGTGGTGAGCAGTTCTTC
V gene: TRBV6-5
clone size: NA
D gene: TRBD2
J gene: TRBJ2-1

CDR3 protein: CASTQWAATLNTEAFF
CDR3 DNA: TGTGCCAGTACTCAATGGGCCGCCACCTTGAACACTGAAGCTTTCTTT
V gene: TRBV2
clone size: NA
D gene: NA
J gene: TRBJ1-1

CDR3 protein: CASSSGGPRLQETQYF
CDR3 DNA: TGTGCCAGCAGTAGCGGGGGACCTCGACTACAAGAGACCCAGTACTTC
V gene: TRBV7-3
clone size: NA
D gene: TRBD2
J gene: TRBJ2-5

CDR3 protein: CASSEPRDEQFF
CDR3 DNA: TGTGCCAGCAGCGAACCTAGGGATGAGCAGTTCTTC
V gene: TRBV9
clone size: NA
D gene: NA
J gene: TRBJ2-1

CDR3 protein: CASSFRESSPLHF
CDR3 DNA: TGTGCCAGCAGCTTCCGGGAATCTTCACCCCTCCACTTT
V gene: TRBV11-2
clone size: NA
D gene: NA
J gene: TRBJ1-6

CDR3 protein: CASSQGQGRNEKLFF
CDR3 DNA: TGTGCCAGCAGCCAGGGACAGGGTCGGAATGAAAAACTGTTTTTT
V gene: TRBV7-9
clone size: few
D gene: TRBD1
J gene: TRBJ1-4

CDR3 protein: CASSSYQGPEGSNQPQHF
CDR3 DNA: TGTGCCAGCAGCTCATACCAAGGACCGGAGGGGAGCAATCAGCCCCAGCATTTT
V gene: TRBV4-2
clone size: NA
D gene: NA
J gene: TRBJ1-5

CDR3 protein: CASSLSQGYSPLHF
CDR3 DNA: TGTGCCAGCAGCTTAAGTCAGGGGTATTCACCCCTCCACTTT
V gene: TRBV11-2
clone size: NA
D gene: NA
J gene: TRBJ1-6

CDR3 protein: CASSFSLAENNEQFF
CDR3 DNA: TGTGCCAGCAGCTTTTCACTAGCGGAAAACAATGAGCAGTTCTTC
V gene: TRBV7-7
clone size: NA
D gene: TRBD2
J gene: TRBJ2-1

CDR3 protein: CASSLEGFRQETQYF
CDR3 DNA: TGTGCCAGCAGCTTGGAAGGTTTTAGGCAAGAGACCCAGTACTTC
V gene: TRBV5-4
clone size: NA
D gene: NA
J gene: TRBJ2-5

CDR3 protein: CASSPGGIEGYEQYF
CDR3 DNA: TGTGCCAGCAGCCCCGGAGGTATCGAGGGCTACGAGCAGTACTTC
V gene: TRBV11-2
clone size: once
D gene: NA
J gene: TRBJ2-7

CDR3 protein: CASSSGTSGRAGGEQYF
CDR3 DNA: TGCGCCAGCAGCTCAGGGACTAGCGGGAGGGCCGGGGGAGAGCAGTACTTC
V gene: TRBV5-1
clone size: NA
D gene: TRBD2
J gene: TRBJ2-7

CDR3 protein: CASSSGAGDYNQPQHF
CDR3 DNA: TGTGCCAGCAGTTCAGGGGCCGGGGACTACAATCAGCCCCAGCATTTT
V gene: TRBV28
clone size: NA
D gene: NA
J gene: TRBJ1-5

CDR3 protein: CASTFQQGTNEKLFF
CDR3 DNA: TGTGCCAGCACCTTCCAACAGGGCACTAATGAAAAACTGTTTTTT
V gene: TRBV3-1/TRBV3-2
clone size: NA
D gene: NA
J gene: TRBJ1-4

CDR3 protein: CASSQDMMYEQYF
CDR3 DNA: TGTGCCAGCAGCCAAGATATGATGTACGAGCAGTACTTC
V gene: TRBV3-1/TRBV3-2
clone size: NA
D gene: NA
J gene: TRBJ2-7

CDR3 protein: CASSTLGAQPQHF
CDR3 DNA: TGTGCCAGCAGTACTCTTGGGGCTCAGCCCCAGCATTTT
V gene: TRBV6-5
clone size: NA
D gene: NA
J gene: TRBJ1-5

CDR3 protein: CASSSWTGNVSAEAFF
CDR3 DNA: TGTGCCAGTAGTAGCTGGACAGGGAATGTGAGCGCTGAAGCTTTCTTT
V gene: TRBV19
clone size: NA
D gene: TRBD1
J gene: TRBJ1-1

CDR3 protein: CASTSYSGQGNEKLFF
CDR3 DNA: TGTGCCAGCACATCCTATTCGGGACAGGGCAATGAAAAACTGTTTTTT
V gene: TRBV27
clone size: NA
D gene: TRBD1
J gene: TRBJ1-4

CDR3 protein: CAWNLRSSYNEQFF
CDR3 DNA: TGTGCCTGGAACTTGAGGAGCTCCTACAATGAGCAGTTCTTC
V gene: TRBV30
clone size: NA
D gene: NA
J gene: TRBJ2-1

CDR3 protein: CAISSDSRSNTGELFF
CDR3 DNA: TGTGCCATCAGTTCGGACAGCAGAAGTAACACCGGGGAGCTGTTTTTT
V gene: TRBV10-3
clone size: NA
D gene: NA
J gene: TRBJ2-2